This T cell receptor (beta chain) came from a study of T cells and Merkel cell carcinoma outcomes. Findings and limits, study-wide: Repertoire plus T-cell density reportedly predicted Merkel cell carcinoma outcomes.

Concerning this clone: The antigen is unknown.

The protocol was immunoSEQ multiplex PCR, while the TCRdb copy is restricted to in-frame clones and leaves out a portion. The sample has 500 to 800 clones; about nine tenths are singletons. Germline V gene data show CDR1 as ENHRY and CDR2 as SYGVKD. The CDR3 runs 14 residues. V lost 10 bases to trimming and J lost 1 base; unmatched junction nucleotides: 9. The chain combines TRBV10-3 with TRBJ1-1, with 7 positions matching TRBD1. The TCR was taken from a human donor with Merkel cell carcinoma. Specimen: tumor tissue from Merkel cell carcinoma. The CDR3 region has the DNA TGTGCCAGCGCCACAGGGGCGGCGAACACTGAAGCTTTCTTT. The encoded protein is CASATGAANTEAFF.